Given below is one T cell receptor beta chain in context. Generated by immunoSEQ multiplex PCR, the TCRdb table keeps only in-frame clones and is missing some. The table includes roughly 12,000 clones, about 63% detected once. The data belong to a study of T cells in tumors after PD-1 blockade. V lost 5 bases to trimming and J lost 3 bases; unmatched junction nucleotides: 6. Looked up from germline, CDR1 is LNHDA and CDR2 is SQIVND (reference sequence). This CDR3 has 14 residues. The chain is built from TRBV19 and TRBJ1-1; 7 bases are shared with TRBD1. The receptor was isolated from a human donor with basal cell carcinoma. Sequenced material: tumor tissue, taken before anti-PD-1 treatment. The CDR3: CASSHRGRDTEAFF. The CDR3 region has the DNA TGTGCCAGTAGTCATAGGGGGCGGGACACTGAAGCTTTCTTT.